These T cell receptor beta chains were read from a single sample in a study of T cell responses to AZD1222 COVID-19 vaccine. Produced via immunoSEQ multiplex PCR; TCRdb's table is partial and in-frame only. Here the sample spans around 130,000 clones, roughly 89% being singletons. The starting material was peripheral blood, obtained 28 days after the second dose of the MenACWY control vaccine. Every receptor here comes from an adult who received the MenACWY meningococcal vaccine as a control. The CDR3 runs from the conserved cysteine through the conserved F or W. The D gene is left open where the match is weak. Expanded clones are given a class, and other clones once, few, many or no size at all.

>TRBJ2-5|TRBV28|NA|NA
TGTGCCAGCAGTTCGGGGTGGGTCCAAGAGACCCAGTACTTC
CASSSGWVQETQYF
>TRBJ1-3|TRBV7-3|NA|once
TGTGCCAGCAGCCTGGCCGACAGATTCTTCTACGCTCCCGCGAACACCATATATTTT
CASSLADRFFYAPANTIYF
>TRBJ2-4|TRBV10-3|TRBD2|NA
TGTGCCATCAGTGAAGATGGAGCGGGGGGGCCATTAAACATTCAGTACTTC
CAISEDGAGGPLNIQYF
>TRBJ2-7|TRBV25-1|TRBD1|NA
TGTGCCAGCAGTGATCATAGGGGGCTTTACGAGCAGTACTTC
CASSDHRGLYEQYF
>TRBJ2-3|TRBV10-3|TRBD2|NA
TGTGCCATCAGTGAACCCACTAGCGGCCGCACAGATACGCAGTATTTT
CAISEPTSGRTDTQYF
>TRBJ1-2|TRBV15|TRBD1|NA
TGTGCCACCAGCGGAACTCGGACAGGGATTTATGGCTACACCTTC
CATSGTRTGIYGYTF
>TRBJ1-4|TRBV28|NA|NA
TGTGCCAGCAGTCCAGGGGCAACTAATGAAAAACTGTTTTTT
CASSPGATNEKLFF
>TRBJ2-7|TRBV19|TRBD1|NA
TGTGCCAGTAGTACCCCCGGGACAGGGGATCGCGAGCAGTACTTC
CASSTPGTGDREQYF
>TRBJ2-7|TRBV7-2|TRBD2|NA
TGTGCCAGCAGCCCGCGGACTAGCGGGAGCTACGAGCAGTACTTC
CASSPRTSGSYEQYF
>TRBJ1-2|TRBV6-5|NA|once
TGTGCCAGCAGTCGGACGCAGGACTATGGCTACACCTTC
CASSRTQDYGYTF
>TRBJ2-2|TRBV9|NA|NA
TGTGCCAGCAGCCCGTCCGAGCGGGCAACGAACACCGGGGAGCTGTTTTTT
CASSPSERATNTGELFF
>TRBJ2-7|TRBV7-8|NA|NA
TGTGCCAGCAGCTTAGGTCCAGGGAGGAGCTCCTACGAGCAGTACTTC
CASSLGPGRSSYEQYF
>TRBJ2-1|TRBV6-2/TRBV6-3|NA|NA
TGTGCCAGCAGTTACCCTAGCGCCGCCTACAATGAGCAGTTCTTC
CASSYPSAAYNEQFF
>TRBJ1-5|TRBV30|NA|NA
TGTGCCTGGAGTTTGCCTCCGCTGGTGCCCCAGCATTTT
CAWSLPPLVPQHF
>TRBJ2-5|TRBV19|TRBD2|NA
TGTGCCAGTAGTACCCACTTGACTAGCGGGGTTGAGACCCAGTACTTC
CASSTHLTSGVETQYF
>TRBJ2-7|TRBV5-1|TRBD1|NA
TGCGCCAGCAGCTTTCAGGACAGGGGATACGAGCAGTACTTC
CASSFQDRGYEQYF
>TRBJ2-7|TRBV5-1|TRBD2|NA
TGCGCCAGCAGCTTGGACGGGACTAGCGGGACACACGAGCAGTACTTC
CASSLDGTSGTHEQYF
>TRBJ1-5|TRBV19|NA|NA
TGTGCCAGTGCCGCGGGGAGCAATCAGCCCCAGCATTTT
CASAAGSNQPQHF
>TRBJ2-3|TRBV6-5|TRBD2|NA
TGTGCCGGGGAACCGGGACTAGCTACAGATACGCAGTATTTT
CAGEPGLATDTQYF
>TRBJ1-1|TRBV7-2|TRBD1|NA
TGTGCCAGCAGCTCACTCCGGGACAGGGATGCTGAAGCTTTCTTT
CASSSLRDRDAEAFF
>TRBJ2-5|TRBV15|TRBD1|NA
TGTGCCACCGCCGGGACAGGGACAACTAAAAAGACCCAGTACTTC
CATAGTGTTKKTQYF
>TRBJ2-3|TRBV28|TRBD1|NA
TGTGCCAGCACCAAGAGGACAGGGACAGATACGCAGTATTTT
CASTKRTGTDTQYF
>TRBJ2-3|TRBV29-1|TRBD1|few
TGCAGCGTTTTGCCTTGGGGACAGGGGGCGGGTACGCAGTATTTT
CSVLPWGQGAGTQYF
>TRBJ2-2|TRBV6-4|NA|once
TGTGCCAGCAGTGATCCAGGGAGCACCGGGGAGCTGTTTTTT
CASSDPGSTGELFF
>TRBJ1-4|TRBV10-1|NA|NA
TGCGCCAGCAGTGACAGGGATGGGGATGAAAAACTGTTTTTT
CASSDRDGDEKLFF
>TRBJ2-5|TRBV19|NA|once
TGTGCCAGTAGTGCGCAAGAGACCCAGTACTTC
CASSAQETQYF
>TRBJ2-3|TRBV7-6|TRBD1|NA
TGTGCCAGCAGCCTAGGACAGGGGGCGCGGACAGATACGCAGTATTTT
CASSLGQGARTDTQYF
>TRBJ1-6|TRBV27|TRBD1|NA
TGTGCCAGCAGTTTACAGGGGGCGAATTCACCCCTCCACTTT
CASSLQGANSPLHF
>TRBJ1-1|TRBV5-1|TRBD1|NA
TGCGCCAGCAGCCGCTCCGGGACAGGGGTGAACACTGAAGCTTTCTTT
CASSRSGTGVNTEAFF
>TRBJ1-6|TRBV27|TRBD1|NA
TGTGCCAGCAGCTACGTGGGGTTCGGGACAGTGGGTTCACCCCTCCACTTT
CASSYVGFGTVGSPLHF
>TRBJ1-4|TRBV7-9|NA|few
TGTGCCAGCAGCTTAGCGGGAAACGCTAATGAAAAACTGTTTTTT
CASSLAGNANEKLFF
>TRBJ1-6|TRBV10-3|NA|NA
TGTGCCATCAGTTCGAGGGATTCACCCCTCCACTTT
CAISSRDSPLHF
>TRBJ1-4|TRBV19|TRBD1|NA
TGTGCCAGTAGTGACCCCGGGACAGGGGATGAAAAACTGTTTTTT
CASSDPGTGDEKLFF
>TRBJ1-1|TRBV7-9|TRBD1|NA
TGTGCCAGCAGCTTCCAGGACAGGGGGCGGTGGGGCACTGAAGCTTTCTTT
CASSFQDRGRWGTEAFF
>TRBJ2-1|TRBV7-9|NA|NA
TGTGCCAGCACACGGGATCTCCTTTACAATGAGCAGTTCTTC
CASTRDLLYNEQFF
>TRBJ2-3|TRBV10-3|TRBD2|once
TGTGCCATCAGTAAAAACCCGGGACTAGCGGACACAGATACGCAGTATTTT
CAISKNPGLADTDTQYF
>TRBJ1-6|TRBV5-1|NA|few
TGCGCCAGCAGCCGCCTCGGGGGGGGTAATTCACCCCTCCACTTT
CASSRLGGGNSPLHF
>TRBJ1-6|TRBV30|TRBD1|once
TGTGCCTGGAGTGTCACAGGGGTTTCTAGTTCACCCCTCCACTTT
CAWSVTGVSSSPLHF
>TRBJ2-1|TRBV5-4|NA|NA
TGTGCCAGCAGCTTTGACAATGAGCAGTTCTTC
CASSFDNEQFF
>TRBJ1-6|TRBV28|NA|NA
TGTGCCAGCAGTTGGGCAGGGGAGAGACATTCACCCCTCCACTTT
CASSWAGERHSPLHF
>TRBJ1-5|TRBV5-8|NA|NA
TGTGCCAGCAGCTTTATGACGGGGTGGCAGGGAGGACAGCCCCAGCATTTT
CASSFMTGWQGGQPQHF
>TRBJ2-7|TRBV4-3|TRBD2|NA
TGCGCCAGCAGCCCCCAGCGGGAGGGACGGTACGAGCAGTACTTC
CASSPQREGRYEQYF
>TRBJ2-7|TRBV28|TRBD1|NA
TGTGCCAGCAGTAACTCCGGGACAGGGGGTCGCGAGCAGTACTTC
CASSNSGTGGREQYF
>TRBJ2-7|TRBV19|NA|NA
TGTGCCAGTAGTATCGGAGCGACAGGAAGCTCCTACGAGCAGTACTTC
CASSIGATGSSYEQYF
>TRBJ2-5|TRBV6-1|NA|NA
TGTGCCAGCAGTGAGGTCAGGGGAGAGACCCAGTACTTC
CASSEVRGETQYF
>TRBJ2-1|TRBV5-4|NA|NA
TGTGCCAGCAGAGGAGGCAATGAGCAGTTCTTC
CASRGGNEQFF